Following are 6 T cell receptor beta chains from one sample sequenced in a study of blood T cell repertoires in COVID-19. Clones were sequenced by immunoSEQ multiplex PCR, and TCRdb holds only the in-frame ones, with some missing. The table lists a few hundred thousand clones, 92% of them singletons. Sequenced: PBMCs or T cells enriched from blood (not recorded which). The source is a woman aged 25 to 39 who had recovered from COVID-19.

Turning to this clone: One end of the junction is discordant with germline, which a read error may explain. The chain recombines TRBV27 with TRBJ2-1; D ambiguous. The CDR3 length is 11 residues. The germline gives CDR1 MNHEY, CDR2 SMNVEV (reference sequence). CDR3 sequence: CATSLYNEQFF. In DNA, the CDR3 is TGTGCCACCAGTCTATACAATGAGCAGTTCTTC.

The rearrangement links TRBV11-2 to TRBJ2-5; the match to TRBD1 covers 8 bases. The CDR3 length is 13 residues. J gave up 4 bases and V 5 bases, and 3 bases lay outside the gene matches. The germline gives CDR1 SGHAT, CDR2 FQNNGV. The chain's CDR3 is CASSLGTGETQYF. CDR3 nucleotide sequence: TGTGCCAGCAGCCTAGGGACAGGAGAGACCCAGTACTTC.

The gene calls are TRBV9 and TRBJ1-4, with 7 bases fitting TRBD1. J was trimmed by 3 bases and V by 4 bases; bases with no gene match: 6. Germline CDR1 and CDR2: SGDLS and YYNGEE. This CDR3 comprises 15 residues. CDR3 in amino acids: CASSRAQGANEKLFF. CDR3 nucleotide sequence: TGTGCCAGCAGCCGGGCTCAGGGGGCTAATGAAAAACTGTTTTTT. The complete variable domain, with remaining parts taken from reference TRBV9 and TRBJ1-4, reads DSGVTQTPKHLITATGQRVTLRCSPRSGDLSVYWYQQSLDQGLQFLIQYYNGEERAKGNILERFSAQQFPDLHSELNLSSLELGDSALYFCASSRAQGANEKLFFGSGTQLSVL.

The chain couples TRBV23-1 to TRBJ1-1, with D perhaps TRBD1 (6 bases). TRBV23-1 is an ORF for which the function is uncertain. The CDR3 is 18 amino acids. Deletions cut 1 base from V and 2 bases from J, with 20 bases between. CDR3 in DNA: TGCGCCAGCAGTCAATGTATCCACCAGGGGTCCTATAACACTGAAGCTTTCTTT. Translation: CASSQCIHQGSYNTEAFF.

The V and J genes are TRBV9 and TRBJ2-7; D might be TRBD2 (6 bases). V shed 4 bases and J shed 3 bases, with 11 bases lying between them. The CDR3 length is 13 residues. The germline gives CDR1 SGDLS, CDR2 YYNGEE. The DNA of the CDR3 is TGTGCCAGCAGCCGGGACTCTTACTACGAGCAGTACTTC. This translates into CASSRDSYYEQYF.

The V and J genes are TRBV4-1 and TRBJ1-2; tentative D call: TRBD1 (5 bases). Per the germline V gene, CDR1 is MGHRA and CDR2 is YSYEKL. The CDR3 sequence is 15 residues long. V was cut by 1 base and J by 8 bases, with 17 bases left in between. The CDR3, as DNA: TGCGCCAGCAGCCAAGTTGTAGGCAGGGTGGGAGGCTACACCTTC. It is translated as CASSQVVGRVGGYTF.